This T cell receptor beta chain was found in a study of response to subunit inactivated influenza vaccine. The study, taken as a whole, reports: Authors suggested that a seasonal influenza vaccination recruits few new T cells each time.

About this clonotype itself: Its antigen is unidentified.

Trimming took 2 bases from V and 1 from J, leaving 5 bases between them. The CDR3 has 13 residues. Using its own MiXCR run on the RT-PCR reads, TCRdb lists one record per CDR3 protein. The sample lists over 150,000 distinct CDR3 sequences; about an eighth were seen once. The receptor comes from a man aged 45-65 years who received an inactivated influenza vaccine. Material: CD8+ T cells sorted from PBMCs, obtained 5 days after vaccination. The genes are TRBV12-3 or TRBV12-4 and TRBJ1-1; D remains unclear. Written as DNA, the CDR3 is TGTGCCAGCAGTTTAAGTACGAACACTGAAGCTTTCTTT. It codes for CASSLSTNTEAFF.